The clone carrying this T cell receptor beta chain was seen many times. The data originate from a study of regulatory T cells in long-lasting Graves disease. Researchers made TCR beta libraries by using iRepertoire HTBI primers and running Arm-PCR on CDR3 regions. One entry per CDR3 protein results from TCRdb running MiXCR on the multiplex PCR reads. The sample holds over 350,000 distinct CDR3 sequences, about a fifth seen once. The CDR3 runs 13 residues. Germline CDR1 MNHEY, CDR2 SVGEGT. With 7 bases removed from V and 3 bases from J, the gap between germline ends came to 12 bases. Time point defined: persistent/refractory GD, antithyroid drugs over 5 years with positive TRAb. There was RNA extracted from PBMCs, and the TCR library was made from it. By American Thyroid Association guidelines, Graves' disease was diagnosed in the cohort.

The chain couples TRBV6-2 or TRBV6-3 to TRBJ1-2; D perhaps matches TRBD1 (6 bases). Sequenced here: peripheral blood mononuclear cells (PBMCs), sampled when the disease was refractory, from a patient treated with antithyroid drugs. The TCR sequence derives from a female donor with Graves disease. CDR3 in DNA: TGTGCCAGCATGGGGGCGCCGGACTATGGCTACACCTTC. Translated, it gives CASMGAPDYGYTF.